This T cell receptor (beta chain) stems from a study of T-cell reconstitution after alpha-beta-depleted transplantation in children. V shed 5 bases, J shed 6 bases, and the junction held 12 bases outside the gene matches. This CDR3 region has 15 residues. Germline V lookup: CDR1 MDHEN, CDR2 SYDVKM. Study conclusions and caveats: Newly generated T cells supplied most T-cell counts and diversity one year post-transplant.

Preparation of the TCRbeta library was carried out with unique molecular identifiers. TCRdb fed the PCR reads into MiXCR, producing one record per CDR3 protein. The sample carries 800,000 to 1,000,000 distinct CDR3 sequences, roughly 29% recorded once. This clonotype was recorded only once. Its specificity is unknown. This sequence was found in a boy less than two years old who had a stem cell transplant for SCID, so the T cells may come from the graft donor. Sequencing used PBMCs, mostly from graft donor cells, obtained 360 days after TCRalphabeta/CD19-depleted stem cell transplant. The genes are TRBV28 and TRBJ2-7, with TRBD1 matching over 8 bases. In nucleotides, the CDR3 is TGTGCCAGCAGTGCCCCCGGGGCAGGGGGCCTCGAGCAGTACTTC. Protein sequence: CASSAPGAGGLEQYF.